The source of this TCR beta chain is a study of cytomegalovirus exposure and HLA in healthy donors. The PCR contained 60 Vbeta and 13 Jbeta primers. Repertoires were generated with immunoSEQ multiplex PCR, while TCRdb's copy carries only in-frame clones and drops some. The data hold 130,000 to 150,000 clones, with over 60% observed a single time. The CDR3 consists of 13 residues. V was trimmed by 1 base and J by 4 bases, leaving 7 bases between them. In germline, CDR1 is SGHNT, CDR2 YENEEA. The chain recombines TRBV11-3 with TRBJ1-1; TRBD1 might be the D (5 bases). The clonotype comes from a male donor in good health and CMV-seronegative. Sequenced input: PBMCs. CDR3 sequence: CASSLARVTEAFF. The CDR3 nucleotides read TGTGCCAGCAGCTTAGCCAGGGTCACTGAAGCTTTCTTT.